The 19 T cell receptor beta chains in this list originate from one sample, sequenced in a study of coeliac disease. Sequenced by immunoSEQ multiplex PCR; TCRdb stores in-frame clones only, minus some. The table has 5,000 to 7,500 clones, around 61% seen once. Sequencing was carried out using lamina propria lymphocytes from the gut. These receptors were collected from a man aged 45-65 years with active celiac disease.

The rearrangement links TRBV5-1 to TRBJ1-2, with D possibly TRBD1 on 6 matching bases. The CDR3 is 15 residues long. Trimming cost V 0 bases and J 0 bases, with 9 bases left between them. Germline-derived CDR1 and CDR2 are SGHRS and YFSETQ. The CDR3: CASSLAAGANYGYTF. The CDR3 coding sequence is TGCGCCAGCAGCTTGGCGGCAGGGGCTAACTATGGCTACACCTTC. The variable domain in full, completed from reference TRBV5-1 and TRBJ1-2, reads KAGVTQTPRYLIKTRGQQVTLSCSPISGHRSVSWYQQTPGQGLQFLFEYFSETQRNKGNFPGRFSGRQFSNSRSEMNVSTLELGDSALYLCASSLAAGANYGYTFGSGTRLTVV.

V is TRBV5-4 and J is TRBJ2-3; 8 bases fit TRBD2. The CDR3 sequence is 15 residues long. The V and J ends lost 0 bases and 1 base, in that order; junction bases with no gene match: 1. Germline-derived CDR1 and CDR2 are SGHNT and YYREEE (reference sequence). In DNA form, the CDR3 reads TGTGCCAGCAGCTTGGTGCGGGGGGGCACAGATACGCAGTATTTT. Its translation is CASSLVRGGTDTQYF.

This chain joins TRBV5-4 and TRBJ2-1; weak D call: TRBD2 (7 bases). The germline V gene encodes CDR1 SGHNT and CDR2 YYREEE (reference sequence). V was cut by 2 bases and J by 10 bases, with 13 bases left in between. The CDR3 is 13 residues long. CDR3 region: CASSLGGADEQFF. The CDR3 DNA sequence: TGTGCCAGCAGCTTAGGGGGGGCGGACGAGCAGTTCTTC.

This rearrangement joins TRBV5-4 to TRBJ2-5; TRBD2 is a possible D gene (5 bases). V was cut by 1 base and J by 1 base, with 14 bases left in between. CDR3 length: 16 amino acids. In germline, CDR1 is SGHNT, CDR2 YYREEE (reference sequence). This chain's CDR3 is CASSLYPNGLQETQYF. CDR3 nucleotides: TGTGCCAGCAGCTTGTACCCCAACGGACTCCAAGAGACCCAGTACTTC.

The chain links TRBV9 to TRBJ1-4, with unresolved D. The CDR3 contains 14 residues. The V end lost 4 bases, the J end lost 6 bases, and 13 bases lay between the germline ends. Germline lookup yields CDR1 SGDLS and CDR2 YYNGEE. CDR3 sequence: CASSPPGEDEKLFF. In nucleotides, the CDR3 is TGTGCCAGCAGCCCCCCCGGCGAGGATGAAAAACTGTTTTTT.

In the case of this clone: The sample contains more than one DNA sequence encoding this CDR3. Here the CDR3 reads CASSLIPDMNTEAFF. The CDR3 DNA reads as TGTGCCAGTAGTCTTATTCCAGACATGAACACTGAAGCTTTCTTT. The chain couples TRBV19 to TRBJ1-1; D gene unclear. Germline lookup yields CDR1 LNHDA and CDR2 SQIVND (reference sequence). Trimming shortened V by 5 bases and J by 0 bases, and 13 bases separated the two germline ends. This CDR3 comprises 15 residues. The entire variable domain, with the rest obtained from reference TRBV19 and TRBJ1-1, is as follows: DGGITQSPKYLFRKEGQNVTLSCEQNLNHDAMYWYRQDPGQGLRLIYYSQIVNDFQKGDIAEGYSVSREKKESFPLTVTSAQKNPTAFYLCASSLIPDMNTEAFFGQGTRLTVV.

The table lists this clone with a few counts. V gene TRBV19 combines with J gene TRBJ1-6; 10 bases line up with TRBD1. Germline CDR1 reads LNHDA; CDR2 reads SQIVND (reference sequence). V was clipped by 4 bases and J by 10 bases; unmatched bases: 7. This CDR3 has 15 amino acids. CDR3 in amino acids: CASSSRDRGKSPLHF. CDR3 sequence (DNA): TGTGCCAGTAGTAGCCGGGACAGGGGTAAGTCACCCCTCCACTTT.

CDR3 protein: CATSRAGGNNEQFF. The CDR3 bases are TGTGCCACCAGCAGAGCTGGGGGGAACAATGAGCAGTTCTTC. The chain combines TRBV15 with TRBJ2-1, with D possibly matching TRBD2 (6 bases). Per the germline V gene, CDR1 is LNHNV and CDR2 is YYDKDF (reference sequence). V lost 1 base, J lost 5 bases, and 9 bases lay in between. The CDR3 totals 14 residues.

The table lists this clone with a few counts. The chain links TRBV27 to TRBJ2-5; 8 bases line up with TRBD1. This CDR3 has 15 residues. CDR1 is MNHEY and CDR2 is SMNVEV in the germline V gene (reference sequence). The V segment lost 5 bases and the J segment 5 bases; nucleotides outside the gene matches: 10. This chain's CDR3 is CASSLFRGLEETQYF. For the CDR3, the DNA is TGTGCCAGCAGTCTTTTCAGGGGGCTGGAGGAGACCCAGTACTTC.

This chain connects TRBV19 to TRBJ2-2, with TRBD1 as a possible D gene (6 bases). This CDR3 region has 17 residues. The germline CDR1 and CDR2 sequences are LNHDA and SQIVND (reference sequence). V was clipped by 0 bases and J by 5 bases, with 16 bases between them. CDR3 in DNA: TGTGCCAGTAGTATAGAATCTCCCGACAGGAGTACCGGGGAGCTGTTTTTT. It encodes CASSIESPDRSTGELFF.

This clone was seen a single time. The chain is built from TRBV18 and TRBJ2-1, with TRBD2 identical over 8 bases. The CDR3 loop spans 16 amino acids. Germline V lookup: CDR1 KGHSH, CDR2 LQKENI. Trimming at V came to 6 bases and at J to 5 bases, leaving 12 bases not matched to a gene. This CDR3 is CASSRSGGRTHNEQFF. CDR3 DNA: TGTGCCAGCTCCCGAAGCGGCGGGAGGACCCACAATGAGCAGTTCTTC.

This chain joins TRBV7-2 and TRBJ2-5, with 7 positions matching TRBD2. The CDR3 loop spans 13 amino acids. The germline V gene has CDR1 SGHTA and CDR2 FQGNSA. V lost 3 bases, J lost 7 bases, and 5 bases stayed unmatched. CDR3 in DNA: TGTGCCAGCAGCTTGGTGGGGGAGGGGACCCAGTACTTC. Protein product: CASSLVGEGTQYF.

The genes are TRBV15 and TRBJ2-1; 7 nucleotides match TRBD1. The J segment lost 1 base and the V segment lost 2 bases, leaving 14 bases of the junction unmatched. Per germline, CDR1 LNHNV and CDR2 YYDKDF (reference sequence). The CDR3 consists of 19 residues. DNA of the CDR3: TGTGCCACCAGCAGAACCTCACAGGGGAGTGGGCTGTCCTACAATGAGCAGTTCTTC. Translation: CATSRTSQGSGLSYNEQFF. Complete variable domain (other parts from reference TRBV15 and TRBJ2-1): DAMVIQNPRYQVTQFGKPVTLSCSQTLNHNVMYWYQQKSSQAPKLLFHYYDKDFNNEADTPDNFQSRRPNTSFCFLDIRSPGLGDTAMYLCATSRTSQGSGLSYNEQFFGPGTRLTVL.

V is TRBV30 and J is TRBJ2-7; weak D call: TRBD2 (5 bases). The CDR3 has 15 residues. CDR1 and CDR2 (germline): GTSNPN, SVGIG (reference sequence). With 3 bases removed from V and 1 base from J, the gap between germline ends came to 16 bases. CDR3 protein: CAWSLTKSGSYEQYF. The CDR3 DNA sequence: TGTGCCTGGAGCTTAACAAAGTCGGGGTCCTACGAGCAGTACTTC.

This clone was picked up one time. V and J are TRBV10-3 and TRBJ2-1, with D perhaps matching TRBD1 (5 bases). V dropped 3 bases and J dropped 11 bases, with 14 bases sitting between them. Germline CDR1 ENHRY, CDR2 SYGVKD. There are 13 residues in the CDR3. CDR3 loop: CAISEEAGPKQFF. In nucleotides, the CDR3 is TGTGCCATCAGTGAAGAGGCAGGGCCGAAGCAGTTCTTC.

The J gene is TRBJ1-2, the V gene TRBV18; 9 bases are shared with TRBD1. CDR1 is KGHSH and CDR2 is LQKENI in the germline V gene. CDR3 length: 18 residues. Germline trimming cut 3 bases from V and 0 bases from J; bases unmatched to any gene: 11. The CDR3 here is CASSPIYSGQGSNYGYTF. DNA of the CDR3: TGTGCCAGCTCACCTATTTACTCGGGACAGGGTTCTAACTATGGCTACACCTTC. Supplemented by reference TRBV18 and TRBJ1-2, the full variable domain reads NAGVMQNPRHLVRRRGQEARLRCSPMKGHSHVYWYRQLPEEGLKFMVYLQKENIIDESGMPKERFSAEFPKEGPSILRIQQVVRGDSAAYFCASSPIYSGQGSNYGYTFGSGTRLTVV.

This clone was seen a few times. V is TRBV11-2 and J is TRBJ2-2, with D possibly matching TRBD1 (6 bases). V was pared by 5 bases and J by 1 base, with 11 bases between. Germline CDR1 and CDR2: SGHAT and FQNNGV. The CDR3 covers 15 residues. The CDR3 DNA reads as TGTGCCAGCAGCCCCAGGACAGTGAACACCGGGGAGCTGTTTTTT. This gives the protein CASSPRTVNTGELFF.

This clone was detected a few times. The chain uses TRBV13 and TRBJ1-1, with D maybe TRBD1 (5 bases). This CDR3 contains 16 residues. Trimming took 5 bases from V and 0 from J, leaving 16 bases between them. Germline CDR1 reads PRHDT; CDR2 reads FYEKMQ (reference sequence). The CDR3 DNA reads TGTGCCAGCAGCGAGATCGCCCGACAGTTGAACACTGAAGCTTTCTTT. Amino acids: CASSEIARQLNTEAFF.

The chain employs TRBV4-2 and TRBJ1-2, with D possibly matching TRBD1 (6 bases). The CDR3 consists of 17 residues. Germline V CDR1 and CDR2: LGHNA, YNFKEQ. Trimming stripped 0 bases from V and 8 bases from J, with 22 bases between. The CDR3 spells CASSQDQAARGIGGYTF. The CDR3 coding sequence is TGTGCCAGCAGCCAAGATCAGGCGGCCAGGGGAATAGGCGGCTACACCTTC.